The rows below give T cell receptor beta chains drawn from one sample of a study of cytomegalovirus exposure and HLA in healthy donors. Generated by immunoSEQ multiplex PCR, the TCRdb table keeps only in-frame clones and is missing some. Of about 160,000 clones listed, 88% were seen once; the top ten hold around 3%. The material sequenced was PBMCs. The origin of the receptors is a man aged 18-30 years in good health and CMV-seronegative. Both conserved end residues are part of each CDR3. D genes are given only for firm matches. A clone size is listed for some rows: how often the clone was seen (once, few, many), or a class if it is expanded.

V: TRBV6-1
size: .
D: .
J: TRBJ1-2
length: 13
DNA: TGTGCCAGCAGTGTTAACAAAAACGATGGCTACACCTTC
CDR3: CASSVNKNDGYTF

V: TRBV2
size: .
D: .
J: TRBJ2-7
length: 14
DNA: TGTGCCAGCAGTGACCCCGGGGTCGGGAAGAAGCAGTACTTC
CDR3: CASSDPGVGKKQYF

V: TRBV28
size: .
D: .
J: TRBJ2-7
length: 15
DNA: TGTGCCGTCGACGGGCCGCCGGGGAACGGATACGAGCAGTACTTC
CDR3: CAVDGPPGNGYEQYF

V: TRBV5-5
size: .
D: TRBD1
J: TRBJ1-5
length: 15
DNA: TGTGCCAGCAGCGCGGCGGGACAGCCTAATCAGCCCCAGCATTTT
CDR3: CASSAAGQPNQPQHF

V: TRBV5-1
size: .
D: TRBD1
J: TRBJ1-2
length: 17
DNA: TGCGCCAGCAGCTTAGTGGGACAGAAAACGGATAACTATGGCTACACCTTC
CDR3: CASSLVGQKTDNYGYTF

V: TRBV11-2
size: .
D: TRBD2
J: TRBJ2-3
length: 19
DNA: TGTGCCAGCAGCTTAGTCCCCCAACGAGTAGCGGGAGGGTCAGATACGCAGTATTTT
CDR3: CASSLVPQRVAGGSDTQYF

V: TRBV7-9
size: .
D: TRBD1
J: TRBJ1-6
length: 15
DNA: TGTGCCAGCAGCTTAGACACCGGACAGGGCCCCTCCCTCCACTTT
CDR3: CASSLDTGQGPSLHF

V: TRBV6-5
size: .
D: .
J: TRBJ1-2
length: 11
DNA: TGTGCCACCGACTCCCTCAGTGGCTACACCTTC
CDR3: CATDSLSGYTF

V: TRBV7-9
size: .
D: .
J: TRBJ2-4
length: 14
DNA: TGTGCCAGCAGCCTGGGAGTGCTGGAAAACATTCAGTACTTC
CDR3: CASSLGVLENIQYF

V: TRBV10-1
size: .
D: .
J: TRBJ1-4
length: 16
DNA: TGCGCCAGCAGTCCCTGGGGGGAGGGGGTGAATGAAAAACTGTTTTTT
CDR3: CASSPWGEGVNEKLFF

V: TRBV4-1
size: .
D: .
J: TRBJ1-4
length: 17
DNA: TGCGCCAGCAGCCAAGAGGCAACAGGGAGGGCTAATGAAAAACTGTTTTTT
CDR3: CASSQEATGRANEKLFF

V: TRBV28
size: once
D: TRBD1
J: TRBJ2-3
length: 19
DNA: TGTGCCAGCAGTAGTCGGGAGGACAGGGGAACCAGTAGCACAGATACGCAGTATTTT
CDR3: CASSSREDRGTSSTDTQYF